This T cell receptor beta chain came from a study of cytomegalovirus exposure and HLA in healthy donors. The study's findings and limits: In an earlier analysis, most TCR beta V segments were productive about 87% or about 30% of the time. In a later analysis, a missense DCLRE1C variant was linked to TCR beta V- and J-gene trimming. Presence/absence analysis assumed near-uniform sequencing depth across donors. The likely origin of a cluster of highly shared sequence variants was a sequencing artifact.

PCR amplification relied on 60 Vbeta primers (plus 13 Jbeta primers). The repertoire was sequenced with immunoSEQ multiplex PCR; TCRdb's copy has only in-frame clones and lacks some. Here the sample spans over 150,000 clones, 84% being singletons. This clone has only a few counts. The antigen is undetermined. Material: PBMCs. The TCR comes from a girl aged 10 to 17 in good health and CMV-seropositive.

CDR3 sequence reads: CASSLLRGARLSEAFF. DNA of the CDR3: TGTGCCAGCAGCCTCCTCCGGGGGGCCAGGCTAAGTGAAGCTTTCTTT. The rearrangement joins TRBV27 to TRBJ1-1, with TRBD1 as a possible D gene (6 bases). Germline values: CDR1 MNHEY, CDR2 SMNVEV (reference sequence). The CDR3 spans 16 residues. Trimming took off 6 bases at V and 7 bases at J, with 24 bases between the two ends.